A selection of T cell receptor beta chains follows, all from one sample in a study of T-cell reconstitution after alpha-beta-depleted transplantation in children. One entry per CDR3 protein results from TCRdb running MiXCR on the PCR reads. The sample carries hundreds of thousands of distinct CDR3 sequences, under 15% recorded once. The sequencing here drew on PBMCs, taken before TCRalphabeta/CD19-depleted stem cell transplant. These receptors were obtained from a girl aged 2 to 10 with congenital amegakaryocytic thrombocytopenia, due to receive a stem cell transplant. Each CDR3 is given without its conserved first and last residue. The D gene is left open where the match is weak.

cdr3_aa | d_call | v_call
ASSLSGQGIYNEQF | TRBD1 | TRBV5-1
ASSLSGGLSTDTQY | TRBD2 | TRBV5-1
ASSWGTGEGGNTIY | TRBD1 | TRBV7-2
ASSTTLYEQF | NA | TRBV6-5
ASSLRLGNTIY | NA | TRBV7-9
ASSWHRDRGYTEQF | TRBD1 | TRBV5-6
ASSLLGRPEYNEQF | NA | TRBV7-9
ASSLVWGLETQY | NA | TRBV12-3/TRBV12-4
SARADHFEETQY | NA | TRBV20-1
ASSLGGTTYEQY | NA | TRBV5-1
ASSPGGDAVNTEAF | NA | TRBV5-1
SGIQGRETQY | NA | TRBV20-1
ASSLYGTPTDTQY | NA | TRBV7-3
ASSGSAGDQPQH | NA | TRBV25-1
ASSGRGDLEQF | TRBD2 | TRBV7-2
ASSFSLQGADTQY | NA | TRBV7-2
ASSLLRMNTGELF | NA | TRBV12-3/TRBV12-4
ATSRLADEQF | NA | TRBV15
ASSPPIGEADTDTQY | NA | TRBV7-9
SAREVAGNQPQH | NA | TRBV20-1
SASRTSYNEQF | NA | TRBV29-1
ASSALLGEQY | NA | TRBV18
ASALAGPNTGELF | TRBD2 | TRBV6-1
SATTGGYTEAF | TRBD1 | TRBV29-1
ASSPTGGQTSPLH | TRBD1 | TRBV5-8
ASSLLTSGDGSYNEQS | NA | TRBV5-1
ASSPGGQVYGYT | TRBD1 | TRBV18
ASSLAAPETQY | NA | TRBV7-2
ASSLEGRGTGELF | NA | TRBV7-3
ASSPRTQKNQPQH | NA | TRBV12-3/TRBV12-4
ASSVSGLEAF | NA | TRBV25-1
ARGGYT | NA | TRBV25-1
SGGQGTNNEQF | TRBD1 | TRBV29-1
ASSWTSGSKETQY | TRBD2 | TRBV5-1
ASSLTLAGDYEQY | TRBD2 | TRBV28
ATSRDPGVTDTQY | NA | TRBV15
ASSEGLAGRGETQY | TRBD2 | TRBV5-1
ASSRVNGEQY | NA | TRBV18
SAPPSYSYNEQF | NA | TRBV20-1
ASRLAGPNPDTQY | TRBD2 | TRBV28
SGRKDSAGNTIY | NA | TRBV20-1
SAPTSGRMVWSEQF | TRBD2 | TRBV20-1
ASSSKGLAGVRTQY | TRBD2 | TRBV5-1
ASSIGVLGTEAF | NA | TRBV19
AWSRQDGTQY | NA | TRBV30
ASSETGPYNEQF | TRBD1 | TRBV6-1
ASSLKQGANTGELF | NA | TRBV5-1
ASSDMGEQF | NA | TRBV10-2
SARDRWDFYSNQPQH | NA | TRBV20-1
ASSQVAFVGYT | NA | TRBV3-1
ASSPGLGRGHEQF | TRBD2 | TRBV5-1
ASSLGTDIGNEQF | NA | TRBV12-3/TRBV12-4
ASGLAVTGELF | TRBD2 | TRBV5-1
ASSFRAAYNEQF | NA | TRBV13
SARSLGQGTEQY | TRBD1 | TRBV20-1